This entry lists 12 T cell receptor beta chains sequenced from one sample in a study of T cells after yellow fever vaccination. Each CDR3 protein gets one entry after TCRdb re-called the 5' RACE reads with MiXCR. The repertoire has more than 80,000 distinct CDR3 sequences, 4.5% to 6% of them found once; the top ten carry about 40%. The starting material was CD8+ T cells sorted from PBMCs, obtained 10 days after the yellow fever booster vaccination. The receptor set was obtained from a man aged 18 to 30 who received the YFV17D yellow fever vaccine.

This clonotype was detected only a few times. The chain joins TRBV9 to TRBJ1-4; 7 nucleotides agree with TRBD1. This CDR3 is built from 15 residues. CDR1 is SGDLS, CDR2 YYNGEE, per germline. The J segment lost 5 bases and the V segment lost 0 bases, leaving 4 bases of the junction unmatched. CDR3: CASSVGDSTNEKLFF. In DNA, the CDR3 is TGTGCCAGCAGCGTAGGGGACAGCACCAATGAAAAACTGTTTTTT.

The chain links TRBV6-1 to TRBJ2-7, with 9 bases matching TRBD1. Germline-derived CDR1 and CDR2 are MNHNS and SASEGT. Trimming cost V 8 bases and J 2 bases; bases outside gene matches: 7. The CDR3 has 14 residues. The CDR3 spells CASGTGFTTYEQYF. The CDR3 DNA sequence: TGTGCCAGCGGGACAGGGTTCACCACCTACGAGCAGTACTTC.

This clonotype appeared a few times. The chain carries TRBV6-6 and TRBJ2-3; D unresolved. Germline assignment: CDR1 MNHNY and CDR2 SVGAGI (reference sequence). V lost 6 bases and J lost 11, with 15 bases in between. The CDR3 runs to 12 residues. CDR3 DNA: TGTGCCAGCAGCCCCCCTTCCCCGGAGCAGTATTTT. Its translation: CASSPPSPEQYF.

In its sample, this clonotype was seen a few times. For the CDR3, the DNA is TGTGCCAGCAGCTTGGTCGGGGGGGCAAGTGATGAGCAGTTCTTC. Its protein is CASSLVGGASDEQFF. The rearrangement links TRBV7-3 to TRBJ2-1; 8 bases agree with TRBD2. Germline V gene lookup returns CDR1 SGHTA and CDR2 FQGTGA. The CDR3 loop spans 15 amino acids. With 3 bases clipped from V and 8 bases from J, the junction kept 9 bases outside the gene matches.

The table lists this clonotype with a few counts. This rearrangement joins TRBV20-1 to TRBJ2-7, with TRBD2 identical over 10 bases. Trimming at V came to 4 bases and at J to 2 bases, leaving 5 bases not matched to a gene. CDR1 is DFQATT and CDR2 is SNEGSKA in the germline V gene (reference sequence). CDR3 size: 14 residues. CDR3 in amino acids: CSAKTSGRTYEQYF. The CDR3 nucleotides read TGCAGTGCTAAGACTAGCGGGCGGACCTACGAGCAGTACTTC.

The chain has TRBV15 and TRBJ1-2; D is ambiguous. V was cut by 3 bases and J by 2 bases, with 13 bases left in between. The CDR3 extends over 15 amino acids. CDR1 and CDR2 (germline): LNHNV, YYDKDF (reference sequence). The CDR3: CATSRTESANYGYTF. DNA of the CDR3: TGTGCCACCAGCAGGACGGAAAGCGCCAACTATGGCTACACCTTC.

This clonotype was picked up a small number of times. The genes are TRBV18 and TRBJ2-1; 9 bases match TRBD2. CDR1 is KGHSH, CDR2 LQKENI, per germline. The CDR3 totals 21 residues. V lost 0 bases to trimming and J lost 0 bases; unmatched junction nucleotides: 15. In nucleotides, the CDR3 is TGTGCCAGCTCACCACCCGTTTTACGAGCGGGGGGACGAAGCTCCTACAATGAGCAGTTCTTC. It codes for CASSPPVLRAGGRSSYNEQFF.

This clonotype appeared many times. This chain connects TRBV5-1 to TRBJ2-7, with D unresolved. V gave up 4 bases and J gave up 0 bases, with 11 bases separating them. The V gene's germline CDR1 is SGHRS and CDR2 YFSETQ. The CDR3 has 14 amino acids. The CDR3 region has the DNA TGCGCCAGCAGCCCCTCCCCAGGCTCCTACGAGCAGTACTTC. It is translated as CASSPSPGSYEQYF.

This clonotype was picked up a small number of times. The rearrangement uses TRBV5-1 and TRBJ2-6, with 9 bases identical to TRBD1. Germline CDR1 is SGHRS and CDR2 is YFSETQ. The CDR3 is 19 amino acids. The J segment lost 0 bases and the V segment lost 1 base, leaving 8 bases of the junction unmatched. CDR3 sequence reads: CASSLLDRGIFSGANVLTF. The CDR3 bases are TGCGCCAGCAGCTTGCTCGACAGGGGGATCTTCTCTGGGGCCAACGTCCTGACTTTC.

The V call is TRBV12-5, the J call TRBJ1-3, with D possibly TRBD1 on 6 matching bases. Trimming stripped 6 bases from V and 3 bases from J, with 24 bases between. This CDR3 spans 18 amino acids. CDR1 and CDR2 from the germline V gene are LGHNT and FRNRAP. For the CDR3, the DNA is TGTGCTAGTGGCCTTGGGCCCCGGGGGGCGAAGAATGGAAACACCATATATTTT. Translated: CASGLGPRGAKNGNTIYF.

The rearrangement links TRBV28 to TRBJ1-1; unclear D gene. This CDR3 comprises 16 residues. The germline gives CDR1 MDHEN, CDR2 SYDVKM. Trimming took 10 bases from V and 0 from J, leaving 21 bases between them. CDR3 DNA sequence: TGTGCCACCTGCTCCCATTTTGGGGATTTGAACACTGAAGCTTTCTTT. Protein sequence: CATCSHFGDLNTEAFF.

This clonotype has a single count. The chain links TRBV7-9 to TRBJ1-1; weak D call: TRBD1 (5 bases). In germline, CDR1 is SEHNR, CDR2 FQNEAQ (reference sequence). The length of the CDR3 is 12 residues. Trimming pared 5 bases from V and 7 bases from J, leaving 11 bases between. Here the CDR3 reads CASSLRGIEAFF. As DNA, the CDR3 is TGTGCCAGCAGCCTCCGGGGGATTGAAGCTTTCTTT. Drawing the rest from reference TRBV7-9 and TRBJ1-1, the complete variable domain is DTGVSQNPRHKITKRGQNVTFRCDPISEHNRLYWYRQTLGQGPEFLTYFQNEAQLEKSRLLSDRFSAERPKGSFSTLEIQRTEQGDSAMYLCASSLRGIEAFFGQGTRLTVV.